The 14 T cell receptor beta chains listed next were all sequenced from one sample in a study of blood T cells in healthy people across ages. Together with a sample-barcoded 5' primer, a J-beta primer mix was included in a second PCR lasting about 6 to 11 cycles. TCRdb reprocessed the 5' RACE reads with MiXCR, giving one entry per CDR3 protein. The sample holds around 870,000 distinct CDR3 sequences, 29% seen once. The sequencing sample was made of blood. The receptors originated from a woman of 80 years or more in good health.

Points on this clonotype: Just one base apart from a much larger clone, this may be a read error. No conserved phenylalanine or tryptophan ends this CDR3, so it is likely a read error. The genes are TRBV20-1 and TRBJ1-2, with a tentative D call TRBD1 (5 bases). Germline V gene lookup returns CDR1 DFQATT and CDR2 SNEGSKA (reference sequence). Trimming removed 4 bases from V and 4 bases from J, with 10 bases in between. The CDR3 has 12 amino acids. CDR3 DNA sequence: TGCAGTGCTACGGGGCACGGCTATGGCTACACCTGC. Translation: CSATGHGYGYTC.

In this sample, this clonotype turned up many times. CDR3 DNA sequence: TGTGCCAGCAGTTACTTGCGGGGCGAGCAGTTCTTC. Translated: CASSYLRGEQFF. The J gene is TRBJ2-1, the V gene TRBV6-2 or TRBV6-3; D possibly corresponds to TRBD2 (6 bases). The V end lost 1 base, the J end lost 10 bases, and 8 bases lay between the germline ends. Germline V CDR1 and CDR2: MNHEY, SVGEGT. CDR3 length equals 12 residues.

This chain uses TRBV20-1 with TRBJ2-7, with TRBD2 matching 9 bases. From germline, CDR1 is DFQATT and CDR2 SNEGSKA (reference sequence). Unmatched junction bases numbered 8, after V lost 0 bases and J lost 5 bases. The CDR3 runs to 15 residues. CDR3 sequence reads: CSARDGAGGPHEQYF. Here the CDR3 DNA reads TGCAGTGCTAGAGATGGGGCGGGGGGGCCCCACGAGCAGTACTTC.

This clonotype was seen a few times. The gene calls are TRBV7-2 and TRBJ1-1; possibly TRBD1 for D (5 bases). This CDR3 spans 15 amino acids. V lost 6 bases to trimming and J lost 4 bases, with 18 bases between them. Germline V gene data show CDR1 as SGHTA and CDR2 as FQGNSA. The CDR3 DNA follows: TGTGCCAGCAGATCGAGCGTGGGGGGGATCACTGAAGCTTTCTTT. This sequence encodes CASRSSVGGITEAFF. Using reference TRBV7-2 and TRBJ1-1 for the parts outside the CDR3, the full variable domain is GAGVSQSPSNKVTEKGKDVELRCDPISGHTALYWYRQSLGQGLEFLIYFQGNSAPDKSGLPSDRFSAERTGGSVSTLTIQRTQQEDSAVYLCASRSSVGGITEAFFGQGTRLTVV.

This clonotype was counted between two and nine times. The junction and the germline gene differ at one end; a read error may be behind it. The chain has TRBV13 and TRBJ2-1; 15 bases align to TRBD2. This CDR3 has 15 amino acids. In germline, CDR1 is PRHDT, CDR2 FYEKMQ (reference sequence). Written as DNA, the CDR3 is TGTGCCAGCAGCCTAGGGACTAGCGGGGGGAGGTGGCAGTTCTTC. Protein product: CASSLGTSGGRWQFF. The entire variable domain, with the rest obtained from reference TRBV13 and TRBJ2-1, is as follows: AAGVIQSPRHLIKEKRETATLKCYPIPRHDTVYWYQQGPGQDPQFLISFYEKMQSDKGSIPDRFSAQQFSDYHSELNMSSLELGDSALYFCASSLGTSGGRWQFFGPGTRLTVL.

The V call is TRBV28, the J call TRBJ2-3, with 10 bases that match TRBD1. From germline, CDR1 is MDHEN and CDR2 SYDVKM. The V gene end was trimmed by 5 bases and the J gene end by 7 bases; junction bases not matched to a gene: 6. This CDR3 contains 14 residues. CDR3 residues: CASSLDRGVNTQYF. The CDR3 nucleotides are TGTGCCAGCAGTCTGGACAGGGGGGTAAATACGCAGTATTTT.

The chain links TRBV7-2 to TRBJ1-1; the match to TRBD1 covers 7 bases. Germline CDR1 reads SGHTA; CDR2 reads FQGNSA. The CDR3 loop spans 16 amino acids. J lost 9 bases, V lost 4 bases, and 17 bases had no gene match. CDR3: CASSSDLLEGARQAFF. The CDR3 nucleotides read TGTGCCAGCAGCTCCGACCTCCTTGAGGGGGCGCGCCAAGCTTTCTTT.

This clonotype was seen a handful of times. The rearrangement joins TRBV9 to TRBJ1-1; D call uncertain. CDR3 length: 14 amino acids. CDR1 is SGDLS, CDR2 YYNGEE, per germline. V lost 0 bases and J lost 1, with 7 bases in between. The CDR3 is CASSVGGSNTEAFF. In DNA form, the CDR3 reads TGTGCCAGCAGCGTAGGAGGATCGAACACTGAAGCTTTCTTT.

Concerning this clonotype itself: Just one base apart from a much larger clone, this may be a read error. The V and J genes are TRBV10-3 and TRBJ1-5, with D possibly TRBD1 on 5 matching bases. From germline, CDR1 is ENHRY and CDR2 SYGVKD. The CDR3 has 14 residues. The CDR3 is CAFSESTVNQPQHF. The CDR3 coding sequence is TGTGCCTTCAGTGAGTCGACAGTCAATCAGCCCCAGCATTTT.

For this clonotype: This clone may be a read error of a much larger clone one base away. This chain joins TRBV4-3 and TRBJ1-2; D unresolved. The CDR3 sequence is 15 residues long. Germline CDR1 reads LGHNA; CDR2 reads YSLEER. CDR3 amino acids: CASRGGALINCGYTF. The CDR3 coding sequence is TGCGCCAGCAGGGGCGGAGCCTTGATTAACTGTGGCTACACCTTC.

This clonotype has at least ten counts. The rearrangement joins TRBV4-3 to TRBJ1-6, with D maybe TRBD1 (6 bases). Germline V CDR1 and CDR2: LGHNA, YSLEER. This CDR3 spans 16 amino acids. Trimming took 0 bases from V and 7 from J, leaving 13 bases between them. CDR3 sequence reads: CASSQEWGRGNSPLHF. In DNA form, the CDR3 reads TGCGCCAGCAGCCAAGAGTGGGGGCGCGGGAATTCACCCCTCCACTTT.

The V call is TRBV7-9, the J call TRBJ2-1; 8 bases agree with TRBD1. Germline loops: CDR1 SEHNR, CDR2 FQNEAQ (reference sequence). CDR3 length: 14 amino acids. Trimming cost V 3 bases and J 7 bases; bases outside gene matches: 5. The DNA of the CDR3 is TGTGCCAGCAGCTTTTACACAGGGGGGAATGAGCAGTTCTTC. It is translated as CASSFYTGGNEQFF.

This clonotype was recorded a few times. Since a much larger clone is just one base distant, this may be a read error. The chain couples TRBV6-5 to TRBJ2-5, with 7 bases that match TRBD1. This CDR3 contains 16 residues. J gave up 11 bases and V 4 bases, and 19 bases lay outside the gene matches. Germline values: CDR1 MNHEY, CDR2 SVGAGI. The chain's CDR3 is CASSSQPDRRYNEQYF. In DNA form, the CDR3 reads TGTGCCAGCAGTTCCCAACCGGACAGGAGGTACAATGAGCAGTACTTC.

This clonotype occurred once. Since a much larger clone is just one base distant, this may be a read error. This chain links TRBV6-2 or TRBV6-3 with TRBJ1-6, with 8 positions matching TRBD1. This CDR3 has 17 amino acids. Germline CDR1 MNHEY, CDR2 SVGEGT. The CDR3 DNA sequence: TGTGCCAGCAGTTACTCGGCGGGACAGGCCTATAATTCAACCCTCCACTTT. As protein: CASSYSAGQAYNSTLHF.